The 2 T cell receptor beta chains below were found in one sample sequenced in a study of CXCR3-negative and CXCR3-positive naive CD8 T cells. Libraries were UMI-labeled 5' RACE TRB cDNA. TCRdb reprocessed the 5' RACE reads, with one entry per CDR3 protein and no DNA. The table for this sample gives about 43,000 distinct CDR3 sequences. What was sequenced was memory CD8+ T cells from blood. All receptors derive from a human donor in good health. Some clones in this sample may be carry-over from other donors' samples.

This rearrangement joins TRBV12-3 or TRBV12-4 to TRBJ2-7; TCRdb outputs TRBD1, but without DNA this stays unchecked. CDR3 length: 14 residues. The CDR3 sequence is CAIATDRGQDEQYF.

The chain uses TRBV14 and TRBJ2-1; TCRdb reports TRBD1, a call that lacks DNA to check it against. The CDR3 runs 14 residues. CDR1 and CDR2 from the germline V gene are SGHDN and FVKESK. CDR3 protein: CASSQLQGANEQFF.